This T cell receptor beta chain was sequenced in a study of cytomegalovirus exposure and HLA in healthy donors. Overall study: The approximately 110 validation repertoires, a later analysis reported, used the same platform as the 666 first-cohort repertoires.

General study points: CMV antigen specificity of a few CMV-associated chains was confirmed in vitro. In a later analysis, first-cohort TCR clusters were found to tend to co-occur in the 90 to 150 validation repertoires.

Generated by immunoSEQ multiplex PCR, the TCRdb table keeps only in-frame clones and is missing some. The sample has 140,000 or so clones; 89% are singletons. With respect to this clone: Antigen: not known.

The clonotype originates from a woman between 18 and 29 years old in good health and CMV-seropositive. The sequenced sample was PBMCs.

The CDR3 nucleotides read TGTGCCAGCAGCGTAGCGGAGGGAGGATCCCTCCACTTT. Protein: CASSVAEGGSLHF. The genes are TRBV9 and TRBJ1-6; D is undetermined. Trimming pared 0 bases from V and 14 bases from J, leaving 12 bases between. Germline-derived CDR1 and CDR2 are SGDLS and YYNGEE. CDR3 size: 13 residues. Complete variable domain (other parts from reference TRBV9 and TRBJ1-6): DSGVTQTPKHLITATGQRVTLRCSPRSGDLSVYWYQQSLDQGLQFLIQYYNGEERAKGNILERFSAQQFPDLHSELNLSSLELGDSALYFCASSVAEGGSLHFGNGTRLTVT.